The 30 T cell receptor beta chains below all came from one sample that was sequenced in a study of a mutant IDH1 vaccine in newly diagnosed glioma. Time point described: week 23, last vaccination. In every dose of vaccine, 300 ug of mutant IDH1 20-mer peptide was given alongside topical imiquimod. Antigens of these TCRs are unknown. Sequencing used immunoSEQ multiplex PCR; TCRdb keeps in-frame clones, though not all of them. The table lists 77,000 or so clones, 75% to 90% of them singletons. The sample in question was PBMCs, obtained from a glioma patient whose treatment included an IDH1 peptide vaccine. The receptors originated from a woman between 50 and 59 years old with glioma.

The CDR3 loop is CASSELGASGRGGNIQYF. The CDR3 coding sequence is TGTGCCAGCAGTGAGTTAGGCGCTAGCGGGAGAGGTGGAAACATTCAGTACTTC. The chain joins TRBV2 to TRBJ2-4; 10 bases are a match to TRBD2. With V trimmed by 3 bases and J by 6 bases, 14 bases remained unmatched. The CDR3 is 18 amino acids. Germline V gene sequence: CDR1 SNHLY, CDR2 FYNNEI.

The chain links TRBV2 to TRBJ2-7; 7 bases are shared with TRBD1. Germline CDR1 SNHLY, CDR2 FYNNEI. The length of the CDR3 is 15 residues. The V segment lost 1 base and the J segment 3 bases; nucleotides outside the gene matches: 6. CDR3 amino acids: CASSEGDSHGYEQYF. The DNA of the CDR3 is TGTGCCAGCAGTGAAGGGGACAGTCATGGCTACGAGCAGTACTTC.

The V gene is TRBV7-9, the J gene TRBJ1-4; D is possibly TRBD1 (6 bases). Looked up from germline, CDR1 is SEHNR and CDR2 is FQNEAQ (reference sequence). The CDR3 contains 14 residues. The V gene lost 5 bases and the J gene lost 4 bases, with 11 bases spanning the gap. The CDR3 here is CASSETGYNEKLFF. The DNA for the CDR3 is TGTGCCAGCAGCGAAACAGGGTATAATGAAAAACTGTTTTTT.

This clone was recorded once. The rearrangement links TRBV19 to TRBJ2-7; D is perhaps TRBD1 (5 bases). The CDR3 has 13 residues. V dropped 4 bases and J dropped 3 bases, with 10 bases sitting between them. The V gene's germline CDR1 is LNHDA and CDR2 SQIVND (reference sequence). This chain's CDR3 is CASSTGFGYEQYF. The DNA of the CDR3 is TGTGCCAGTAGTACAGGGTTTGGCTACGAGCAGTACTTC. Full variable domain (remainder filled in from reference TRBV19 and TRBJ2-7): DGGITQSPKYLFRKEGQNVTLSCEQNLNHDAMYWYRQDPGQGLRLIYYSQIVNDFQKGDIAEGYSVSREKKESFPLTVTSAQKNPTAFYLCASSTGFGYEQYFGPGTRLTVT.

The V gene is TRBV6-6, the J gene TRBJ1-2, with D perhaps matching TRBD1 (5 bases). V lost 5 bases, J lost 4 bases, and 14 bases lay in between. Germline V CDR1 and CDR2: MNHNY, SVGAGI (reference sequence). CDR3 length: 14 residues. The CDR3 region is CASSNHLGGYGYTF. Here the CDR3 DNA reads TGTGCCAGCAGTAACCACCTTGGGGGCTATGGCTACACCTTC.

The CDR3 nucleotides read TGTGCCTGGGGACGACAGGTCACGGCGGACGAGCAGTACTTC. Translated, it gives CAWGRQVTADEQYF. The chain employs TRBV30 and TRBJ2-7; possible D gene TRBD1, 6 bases. The germline V gene has CDR1 GTSNPN and CDR2 SVGIG (reference sequence). V was trimmed by 5 bases and J by 5 bases, leaving 19 bases between them. The CDR3 has 14 amino acids.

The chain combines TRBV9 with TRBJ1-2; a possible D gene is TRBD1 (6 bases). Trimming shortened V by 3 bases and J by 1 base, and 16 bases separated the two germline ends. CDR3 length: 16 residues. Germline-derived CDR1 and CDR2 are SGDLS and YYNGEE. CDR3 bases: TGTGCCAGCAGCGGGGGGACACCGACACTTAACTATGGCTACACCTTC. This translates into CASSGGTPTLNYGYTF.

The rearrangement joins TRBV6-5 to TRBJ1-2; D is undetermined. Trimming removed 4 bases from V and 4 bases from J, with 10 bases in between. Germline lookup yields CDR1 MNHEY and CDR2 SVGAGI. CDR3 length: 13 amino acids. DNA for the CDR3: TGTGCCAGCAGTTTGTCATTTCTCTATGGCTACACCTTC. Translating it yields CASSLSFLYGYTF.

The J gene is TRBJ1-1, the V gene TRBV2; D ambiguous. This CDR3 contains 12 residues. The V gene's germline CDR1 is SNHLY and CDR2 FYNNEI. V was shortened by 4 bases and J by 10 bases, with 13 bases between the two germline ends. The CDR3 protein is CASSGENKGAFF. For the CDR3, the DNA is TGTGCCAGCAGTGGAGAGAACAAGGGAGCTTTCTTT.

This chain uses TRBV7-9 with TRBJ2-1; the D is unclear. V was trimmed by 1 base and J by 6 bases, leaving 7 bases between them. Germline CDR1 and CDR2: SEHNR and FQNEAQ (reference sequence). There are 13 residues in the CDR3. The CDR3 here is CASSLVLGNEQFF. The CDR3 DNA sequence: TGTGCCAGCAGCTTAGTGTTAGGCAATGAGCAGTTCTTC.

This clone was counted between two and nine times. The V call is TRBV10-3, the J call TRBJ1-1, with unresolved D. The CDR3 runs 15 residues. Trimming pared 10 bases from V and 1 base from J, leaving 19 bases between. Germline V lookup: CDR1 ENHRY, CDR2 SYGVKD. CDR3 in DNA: TGTGCCACCATCCCCACTGGACTGACGAACACTGAAGCTTTCTTT. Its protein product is CATIPTGLTNTEAFF.

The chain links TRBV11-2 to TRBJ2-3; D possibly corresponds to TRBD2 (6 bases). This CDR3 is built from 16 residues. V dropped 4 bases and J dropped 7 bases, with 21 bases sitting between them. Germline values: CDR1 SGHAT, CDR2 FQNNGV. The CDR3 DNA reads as TGTGCCAGCAGCTCCCTCTTAGGAGGGTTGGTTAATACGCAGTATTTT. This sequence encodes CASSSLLGGLVNTQYF. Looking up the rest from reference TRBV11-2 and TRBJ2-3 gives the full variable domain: EAGVAQSPRYKIIEKRQSVAFWCNPISGHATLYWYQQILGQGPKLLIQFQNNGVVDDSQLPKDRFSAERLKGVDSTLKIQPAKLEDSAVYLCASSSLLGGLVNTQYFGPGTRLTVL.

The CDR3 reads CASSPPRQGRNTGELFF. CDR3 DNA sequence: TGTGCCAGCAGTCCCCCACGACAGGGGAGGAACACCGGGGAGCTGTTTTTT. The gene calls are TRBV28 and TRBJ2-2; 8 nucleotides line up with TRBD1. In germline, CDR1 is MDHEN, CDR2 SYDVKM. The CDR3 runs to 17 residues. The V gene end was trimmed by 5 bases and the J gene end by 1 base; junction bases not matched to a gene: 9.

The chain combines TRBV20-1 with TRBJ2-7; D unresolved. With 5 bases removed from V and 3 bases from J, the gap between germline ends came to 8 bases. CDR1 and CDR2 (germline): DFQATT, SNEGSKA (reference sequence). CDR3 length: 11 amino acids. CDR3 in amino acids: CSALGRYEQYF. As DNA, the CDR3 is TGCAGTGCTTTAGGACGCTACGAGCAGTACTTC.

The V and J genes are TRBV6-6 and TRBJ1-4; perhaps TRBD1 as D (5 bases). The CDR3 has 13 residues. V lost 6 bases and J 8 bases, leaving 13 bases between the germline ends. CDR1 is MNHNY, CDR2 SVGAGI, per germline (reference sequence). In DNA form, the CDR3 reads TGTGCCAGCAGACCTCCGGGGGGGGAAAAACTGTTTTTT. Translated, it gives CASRPPGGEKLFF.

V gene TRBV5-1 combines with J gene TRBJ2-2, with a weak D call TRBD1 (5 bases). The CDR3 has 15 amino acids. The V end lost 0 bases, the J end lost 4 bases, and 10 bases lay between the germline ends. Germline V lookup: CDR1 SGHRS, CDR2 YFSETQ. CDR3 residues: CASSLAQGTTGELFF. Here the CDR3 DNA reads TGCGCCAGCAGCTTGGCGCAGGGAACCACCGGGGAGCTGTTTTTT.

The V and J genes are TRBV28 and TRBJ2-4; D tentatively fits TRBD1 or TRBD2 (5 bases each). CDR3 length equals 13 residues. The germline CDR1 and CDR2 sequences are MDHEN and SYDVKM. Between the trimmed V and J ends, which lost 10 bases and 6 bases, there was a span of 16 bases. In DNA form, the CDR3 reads TGTGCCACCTGGGACCTCCGCTCAAACATTCAGTACTTC. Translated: CATWDLRSNIQYF.

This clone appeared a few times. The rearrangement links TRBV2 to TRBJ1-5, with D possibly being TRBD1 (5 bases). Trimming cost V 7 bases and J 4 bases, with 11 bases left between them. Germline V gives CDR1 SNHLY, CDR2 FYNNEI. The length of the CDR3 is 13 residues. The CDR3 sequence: CASKRDHNQPQHF. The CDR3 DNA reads TGTGCCAGCAAGAGGGACCATAATCAGCCCCAGCATTTT. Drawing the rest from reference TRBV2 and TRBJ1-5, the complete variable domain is EPEVTQTPSHQVTQMGQEVILRCVPISNHLYFYWYRQILGQKVEFLVSFYNNEISEKSEIFDDQFSVERPDGSNFTLKIRSTKLEDSAMYFCASKRDHNQPQHFGDGTRLSIL.

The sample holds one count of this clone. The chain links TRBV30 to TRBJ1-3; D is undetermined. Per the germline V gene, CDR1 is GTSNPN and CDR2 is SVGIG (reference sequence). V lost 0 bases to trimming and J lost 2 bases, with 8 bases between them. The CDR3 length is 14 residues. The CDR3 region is CAWSVTGPGNTIYF. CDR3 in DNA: TGTGCCTGGAGTGTAACTGGCCCTGGAAACACCATATATTTT. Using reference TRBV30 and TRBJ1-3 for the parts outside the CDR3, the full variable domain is SQTIHQWPATLVQPVGSPLSLECTVEGTSNPNLYWYRQAAGRGLQLLFYSVGIGQISSEVPQNLSASRPQDRQFILSSKKLLLSDSGFYLCAWSVTGPGNTIYFGEGSWLTVV.

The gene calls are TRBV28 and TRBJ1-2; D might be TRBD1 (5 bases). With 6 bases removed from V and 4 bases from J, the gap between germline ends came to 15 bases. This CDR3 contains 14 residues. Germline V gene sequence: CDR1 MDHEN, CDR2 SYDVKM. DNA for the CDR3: TGTGCCAGCAGCCCCGGGACGGTTGGCTATGGCTACACCTTC. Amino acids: CASSPGTVGYGYTF.

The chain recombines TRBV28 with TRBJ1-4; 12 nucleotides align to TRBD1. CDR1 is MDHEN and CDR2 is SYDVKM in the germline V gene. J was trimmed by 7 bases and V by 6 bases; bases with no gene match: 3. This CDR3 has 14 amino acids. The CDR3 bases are TGTGCCAGCAGGGGGACAGGGGGCTTTGAAAAACTGTTTTTT. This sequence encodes CASRGTGGFEKLFF. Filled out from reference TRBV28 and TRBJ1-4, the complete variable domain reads DVKVTQSSRYLVKRTGEKVFLECVQDMDHENMFWYRQDPGLGLRLIYFSYDVKMKEKGDIPEGYSVSREKKERFSLILESASTNQTSMYLCASRGTGGFEKLFFGSGTQLSVL.

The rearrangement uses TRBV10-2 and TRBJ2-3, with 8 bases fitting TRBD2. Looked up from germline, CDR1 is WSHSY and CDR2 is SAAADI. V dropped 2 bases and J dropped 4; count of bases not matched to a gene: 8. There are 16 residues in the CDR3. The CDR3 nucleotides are TGCGCCAGCAGTGAGAGGAGCGGGAGCCACTCAGATACGCAGTATTTT. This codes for CASSERSGSHSDTQYF.

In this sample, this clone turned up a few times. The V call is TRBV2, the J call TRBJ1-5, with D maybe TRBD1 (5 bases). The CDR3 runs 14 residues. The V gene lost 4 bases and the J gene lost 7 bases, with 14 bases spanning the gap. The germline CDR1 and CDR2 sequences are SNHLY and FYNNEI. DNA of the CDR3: TGTGCCAGCAGTGGGGGGGAGGGGCGGCAGCCCCAGCATTTT. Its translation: CASSGGEGRQPQHF.

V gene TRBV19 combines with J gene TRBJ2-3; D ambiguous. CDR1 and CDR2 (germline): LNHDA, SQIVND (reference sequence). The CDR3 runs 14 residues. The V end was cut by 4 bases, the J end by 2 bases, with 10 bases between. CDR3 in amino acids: CASSTPYNTDTQYF. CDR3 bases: TGTGCCAGTAGTACCCCGTATAACACAGATACGCAGTATTTT. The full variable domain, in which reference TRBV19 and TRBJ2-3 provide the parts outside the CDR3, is DGGITQSPKYLFRKEGQNVTLSCEQNLNHDAMYWYRQDPGQGLRLIYYSQIVNDFQKGDIAEGYSVSREKKESFPLTVTSAQKNPTAFYLCASSTPYNTDTQYFGPGTRLTVL.

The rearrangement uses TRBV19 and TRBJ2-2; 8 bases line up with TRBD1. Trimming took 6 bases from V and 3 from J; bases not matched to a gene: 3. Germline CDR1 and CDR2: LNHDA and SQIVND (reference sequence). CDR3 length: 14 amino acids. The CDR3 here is CASRLTGDTGELFF. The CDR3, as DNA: TGTGCCAGTAGATTGACAGGGGACACCGGGGAGCTGTTTTTT.

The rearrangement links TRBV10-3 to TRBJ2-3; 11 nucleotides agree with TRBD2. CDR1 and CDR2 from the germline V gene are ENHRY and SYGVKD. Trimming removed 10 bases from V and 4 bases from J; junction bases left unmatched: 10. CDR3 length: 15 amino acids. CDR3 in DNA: TGTGCCAGCCGACTAGCGGGACGCTCTGCAGATACGCAGTATTTT. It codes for CASRLAGRSADTQYF.

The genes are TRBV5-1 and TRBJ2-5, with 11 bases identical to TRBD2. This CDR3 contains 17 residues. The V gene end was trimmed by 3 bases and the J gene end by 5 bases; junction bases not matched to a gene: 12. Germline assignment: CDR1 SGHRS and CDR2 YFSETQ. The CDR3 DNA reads TGCGCCAGCAGCTCCTGGACTAGCGGGCCCAGGTCGGAGACCCAGTACTTC. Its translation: CASSSWTSGPRSETQYF.

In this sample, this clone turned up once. CDR3 bases: TGCGCCAGCAGCTTAGTCCTGTCAGGGGGCATCGGCTACACCTTC. Translated, it gives CASSLVLSGGIGYTF. The chain carries TRBV5-1 and TRBJ1-2; 8 bases fit TRBD1. J lost 8 bases, V lost 2 bases, and 11 bases had no gene match. The CDR3 is 15 residues long. CDR1 and CDR2 from the germline V gene are SGHRS and YFSETQ.

The CDR3 nucleotides read TGTGCCAGCAGTTTATCCCGCCGGGTCAATGAGCAGTTCTTC. It yields the protein CASSLSRRVNEQFF. The chain employs TRBV28 and TRBJ2-1; D ambiguous. Per germline, CDR1 MDHEN and CDR2 SYDVKM. Between the trimmed V and J ends, which lost 1 base and 6 bases, there was a span of 10 bases. The CDR3 spans 14 residues.

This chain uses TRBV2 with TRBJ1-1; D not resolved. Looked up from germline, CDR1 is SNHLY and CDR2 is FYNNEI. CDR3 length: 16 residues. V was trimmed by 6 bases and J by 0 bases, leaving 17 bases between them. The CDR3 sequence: CASSTPLWDLNTEAFF. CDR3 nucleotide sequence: TGTGCCAGCAGCACCCCTCTATGGGATTTGAACACTGAAGCTTTCTTT.